Here is one T cell receptor beta chain with its context. As yet, its antigen is unknown. The V and J ends lost 4 bases and 0 bases respectively, with 13 bases between them. Germline V gene lookup returns CDR1 DFQATT and CDR2 SNEGSKA (reference sequence). The CDR3 consists of 14 residues. General study results and limits: Greatest tumor Treg TCR overlap was with tumor naive CD4+ cells.

CD25-based Treg depletion was applied to purified naive CD4+ T cells. Constant-region reverse primers amplified full-length variable regions, followed by semi-nested Nested Universal Primer A PCR. From the 5' RACE reads, TCRdb called clonotypes with MiXCR, one entry per CDR3 protein. Here the sample spans 53,000 or so distinct CDR3 sequences, more than 20% being singletons. Specimen: tumor-infiltrating naive CD4+ T cells sorted from the breast tumor. Subset indicated: naive CD4+ T cells, CD4+CD45RA+CD25-. The chain carries TRBV20-1 and TRBJ2-7; no clear D. The receptor's source is a female donor with breast cancer. The CDR3 DNA reads TGCAGTGCTATATACGGCAGGTCCTCCTACGAGCAGTACTTC. As protein: CSAIYGRSSYEQYF.